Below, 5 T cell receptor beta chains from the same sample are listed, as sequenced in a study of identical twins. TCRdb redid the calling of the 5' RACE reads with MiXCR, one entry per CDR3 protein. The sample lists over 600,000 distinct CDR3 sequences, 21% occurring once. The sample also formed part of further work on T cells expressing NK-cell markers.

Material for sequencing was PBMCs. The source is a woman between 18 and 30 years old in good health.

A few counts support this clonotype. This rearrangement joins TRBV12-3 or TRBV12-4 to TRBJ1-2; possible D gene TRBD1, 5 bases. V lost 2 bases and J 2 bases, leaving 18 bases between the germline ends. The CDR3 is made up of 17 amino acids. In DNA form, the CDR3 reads TGTGCCAGCAGTTTATCCCGGCCCGGGGCAGGGAACTATGGCTACACCTTC. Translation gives CASSLSRPGAGNYGYTF.

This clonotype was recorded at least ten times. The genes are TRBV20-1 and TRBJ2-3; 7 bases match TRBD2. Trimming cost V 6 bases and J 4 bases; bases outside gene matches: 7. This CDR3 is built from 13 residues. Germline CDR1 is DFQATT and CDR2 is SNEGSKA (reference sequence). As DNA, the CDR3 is TGCAGTGCCCTACGGGGAGGGTCAGATACGCAGTATTTT. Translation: CSALRGGSDTQYF.

The CDR3 DNA reads TGCAGTGCTTGGGGGACTAGCATAAGGAACGAGCAGTACTTC. Translation gives CSAWGTSIRNEQYF. This chain uses TRBV20-1 with TRBJ2-7; 9 bases map to TRBD2. The CDR3 is made up of 14 amino acids. Germline CDR1 is DFQATT and CDR2 is SNEGSKA (reference sequence). V lost 5 bases and J lost 5; bases outside the gene matches: 10.

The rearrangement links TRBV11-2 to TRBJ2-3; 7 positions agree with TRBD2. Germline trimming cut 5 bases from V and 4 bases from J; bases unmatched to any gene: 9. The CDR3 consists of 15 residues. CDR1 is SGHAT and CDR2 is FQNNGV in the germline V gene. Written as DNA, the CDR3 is TGTGCCAGCAGCGCCGCGGGGGTTGGTGCAGATACGCAGTATTTT. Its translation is CASSAAGVGADTQYF. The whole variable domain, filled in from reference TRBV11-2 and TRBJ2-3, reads EAGVAQSPRYKIIEKRQSVAFWCNPISGHATLYWYQQILGQGPKLLIQFQNNGVVDDSQLPKDRFSAERLKGVDSTLKIQPAKLEDSAVYLCASSAAGVGADTQYFGPGTRLTVL.

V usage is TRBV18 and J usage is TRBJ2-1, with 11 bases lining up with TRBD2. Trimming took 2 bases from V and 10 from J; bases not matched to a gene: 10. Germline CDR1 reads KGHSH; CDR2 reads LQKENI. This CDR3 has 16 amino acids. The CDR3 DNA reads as TGTGCCAGCTCACCAACGACAACTAGCGGGGGTCGAGAGCAGTTCTTC. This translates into CASSPTTTSGGREQFF.